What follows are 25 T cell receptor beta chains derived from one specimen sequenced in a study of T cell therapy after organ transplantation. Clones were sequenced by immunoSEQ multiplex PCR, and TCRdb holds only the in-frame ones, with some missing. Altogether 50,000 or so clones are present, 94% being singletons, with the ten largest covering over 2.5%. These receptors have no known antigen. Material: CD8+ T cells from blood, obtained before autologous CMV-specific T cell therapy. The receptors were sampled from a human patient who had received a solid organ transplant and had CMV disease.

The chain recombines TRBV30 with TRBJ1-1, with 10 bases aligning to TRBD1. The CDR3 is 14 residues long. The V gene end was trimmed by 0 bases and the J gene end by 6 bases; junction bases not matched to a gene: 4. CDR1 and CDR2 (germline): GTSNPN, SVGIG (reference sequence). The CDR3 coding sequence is TGTGCCTGGAGTGTCGGGACAGGGGCCTCTGAAGCTTTCTTT. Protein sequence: CAWSVGTGASEAFF.

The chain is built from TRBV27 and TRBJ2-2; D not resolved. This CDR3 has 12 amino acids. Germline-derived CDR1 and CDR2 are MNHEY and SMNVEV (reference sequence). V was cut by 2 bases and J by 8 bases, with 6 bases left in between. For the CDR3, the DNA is TGTGCCAGCAGTTTAGACAAGGGGGAGCTGTTTTTT. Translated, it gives CASSLDKGELFF.

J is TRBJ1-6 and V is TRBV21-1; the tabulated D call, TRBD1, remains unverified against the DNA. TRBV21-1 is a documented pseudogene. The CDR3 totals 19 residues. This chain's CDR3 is CASTTTTGYYSRGNSPLHF. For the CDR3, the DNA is TGTGCCAGCACCACAACCACAGGGTACTATTCACGGGGTAATTCACCCCTCCACTTT.

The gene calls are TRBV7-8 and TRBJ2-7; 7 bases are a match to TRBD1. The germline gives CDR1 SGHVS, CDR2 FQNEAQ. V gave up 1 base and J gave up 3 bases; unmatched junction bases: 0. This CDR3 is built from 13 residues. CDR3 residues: CASSLGDSYEQYF. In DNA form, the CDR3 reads TGTGCCAGCAGCTTAGGGGACAGCTACGAGCAGTACTTC. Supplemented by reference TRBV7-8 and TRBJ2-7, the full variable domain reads GAGVSQSPRYKVAKRGQDVALRCDPISGHVSLFWYQQALGQGPEFLTYFQNEAQLDKSGLPSDRFFAERPEGSVSTLKIQRTQQEDSAVYLCASSLGDSYEQYFGPGTRLTVT.

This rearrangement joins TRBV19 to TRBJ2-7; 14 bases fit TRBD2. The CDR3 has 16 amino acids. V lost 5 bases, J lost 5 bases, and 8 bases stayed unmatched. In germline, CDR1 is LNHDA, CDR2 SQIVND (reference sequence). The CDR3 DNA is TGTGCCAGTAGTCCGGGACTAGCGGGAGTTCGGCACGAGCAGTACTTC. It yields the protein CASSPGLAGVRHEQYF.

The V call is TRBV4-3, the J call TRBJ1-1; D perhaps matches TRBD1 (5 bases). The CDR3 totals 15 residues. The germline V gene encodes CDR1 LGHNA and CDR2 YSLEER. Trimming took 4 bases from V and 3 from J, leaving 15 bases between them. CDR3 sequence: CASSLEAGGYTEAFF. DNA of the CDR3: TGCGCCAGCAGCCTAGAGGCGGGGGGTTACACTGAAGCTTTCTTT.

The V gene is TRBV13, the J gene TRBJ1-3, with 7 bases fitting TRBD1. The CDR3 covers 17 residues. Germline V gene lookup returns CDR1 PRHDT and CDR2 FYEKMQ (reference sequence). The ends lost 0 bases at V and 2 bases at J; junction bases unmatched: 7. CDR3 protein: CASSLGVAGTAGNTIYF. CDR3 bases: TGTGCCAGCAGCTTAGGGGTCGCAGGGACAGCTGGAAACACCATATATTTT.

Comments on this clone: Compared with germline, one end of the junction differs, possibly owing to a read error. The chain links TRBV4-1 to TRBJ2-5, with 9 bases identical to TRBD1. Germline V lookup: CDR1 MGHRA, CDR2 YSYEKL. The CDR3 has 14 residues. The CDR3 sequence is CATSQGTGHETQYF. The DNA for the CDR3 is TGCGCCACCAGCCAAGGGACAGGGCATGAGACCCAGTACTTC.

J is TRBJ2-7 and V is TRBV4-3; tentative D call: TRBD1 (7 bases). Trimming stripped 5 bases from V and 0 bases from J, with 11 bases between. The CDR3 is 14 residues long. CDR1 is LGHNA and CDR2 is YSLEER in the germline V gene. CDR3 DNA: TGCGCCAGCAGCTCCAGGGGGGACTCCTACGAGCAGTACTTC. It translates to CASSSRGDSYEQYF.

CDR3 sequence (DNA): TGTGCCAGCAGCTTCGGGAACACTGAAGCTTTCTTT. Its translation: CASSFGNTEAFF. The V gene is TRBV13, the J gene TRBJ1-1; D not certain. This CDR3 region has 12 residues. V was cut by 3 bases and J by 1 base, with 3 bases left in between. Per the germline V gene, CDR1 is PRHDT and CDR2 is FYEKMQ (reference sequence).

The CDR3 is CASSQEIVRTMGVTEAFF. The CDR3 nucleotides read TGTGCCAGCAGCCAAGAGATAGTACGGACCATGGGGGTCACTGAAGCTTTCTTT. The chain is built from TRBV4-2 and TRBJ1-1; D possibly corresponds to TRBD1 (5 bases). The CDR3 length is 18 residues. Germline V gives CDR1 LGHNA, CDR2 YNFKEQ. Trimming pared 0 bases from V and 4 bases from J, leaving 21 bases between.

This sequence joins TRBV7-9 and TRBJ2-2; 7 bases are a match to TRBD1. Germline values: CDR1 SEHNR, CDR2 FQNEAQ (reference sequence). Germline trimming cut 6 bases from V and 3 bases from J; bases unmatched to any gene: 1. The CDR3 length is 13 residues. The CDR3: CASRQGDTGELFF. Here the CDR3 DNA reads TGTGCCAGCAGGCAGGGGGACACCGGGGAGCTGTTTTTT.

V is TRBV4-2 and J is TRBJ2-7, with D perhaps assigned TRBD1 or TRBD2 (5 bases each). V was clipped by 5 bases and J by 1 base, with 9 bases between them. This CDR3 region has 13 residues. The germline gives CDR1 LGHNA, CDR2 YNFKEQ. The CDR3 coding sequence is TGTGCCAGCAGCTGGGACCCTTCCTACGAGCAGTACTTC. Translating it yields CASSWDPSYEQYF.

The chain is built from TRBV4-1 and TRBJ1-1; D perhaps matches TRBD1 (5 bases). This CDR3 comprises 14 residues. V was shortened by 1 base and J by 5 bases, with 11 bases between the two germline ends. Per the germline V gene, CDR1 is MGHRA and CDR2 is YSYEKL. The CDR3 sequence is CASSQVSGETEAFF. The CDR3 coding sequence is TGCGCCAGCAGCCAAGTATCGGGGGAAACTGAAGCTTTCTTT.

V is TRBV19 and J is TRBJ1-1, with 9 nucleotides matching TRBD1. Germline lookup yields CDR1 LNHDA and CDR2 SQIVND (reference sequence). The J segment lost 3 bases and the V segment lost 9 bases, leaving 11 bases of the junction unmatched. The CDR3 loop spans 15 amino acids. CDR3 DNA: TGTGCCAGCGGGACAGGGTCTACTTTTTACACTGAAGCTTTCTTT. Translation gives CASGTGSTFYTEAFF.

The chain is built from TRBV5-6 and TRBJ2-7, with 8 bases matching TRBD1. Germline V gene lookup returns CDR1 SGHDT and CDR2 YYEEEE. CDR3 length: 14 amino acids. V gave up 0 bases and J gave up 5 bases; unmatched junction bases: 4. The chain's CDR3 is CASSLATGADEQYF. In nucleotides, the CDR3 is TGTGCCAGCAGCTTGGCGACAGGGGCTGACGAGCAGTACTTC. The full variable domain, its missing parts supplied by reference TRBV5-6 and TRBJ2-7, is DAGVTQSPTHLIKTRGQQVTLRCSPKSGHDTVSWYQQALGQGPQFIFQYYEEEERQRGNFPDRFSGHQFPNYSSELNVNALLLGDSALYLCASSLATGADEQYFGPGTRLTVT.

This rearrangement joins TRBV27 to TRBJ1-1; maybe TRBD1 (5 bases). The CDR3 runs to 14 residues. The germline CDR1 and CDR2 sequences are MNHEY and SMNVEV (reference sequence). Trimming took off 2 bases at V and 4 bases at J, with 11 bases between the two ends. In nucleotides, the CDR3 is TGTGCCAGCAGTTTAGGGGGGGTTGGCACTGAAGCTTTCTTT. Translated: CASSLGGVGTEAFF.

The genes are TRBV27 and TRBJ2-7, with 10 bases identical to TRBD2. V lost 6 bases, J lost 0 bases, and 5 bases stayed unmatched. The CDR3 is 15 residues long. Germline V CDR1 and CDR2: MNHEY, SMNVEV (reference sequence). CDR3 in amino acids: CASSSSGGISYEQYF. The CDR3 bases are TGTGCCAGCAGCTCTAGCGGGGGAATCTCCTACGAGCAGTACTTC.

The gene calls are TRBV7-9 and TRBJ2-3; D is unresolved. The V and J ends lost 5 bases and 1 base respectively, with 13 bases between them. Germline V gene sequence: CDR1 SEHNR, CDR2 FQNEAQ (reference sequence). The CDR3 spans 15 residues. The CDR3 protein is CASSRLSQGTDTQYF. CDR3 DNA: TGTGCCAGCAGCCGTCTGTCCCAGGGCACAGATACGCAGTATTTT.

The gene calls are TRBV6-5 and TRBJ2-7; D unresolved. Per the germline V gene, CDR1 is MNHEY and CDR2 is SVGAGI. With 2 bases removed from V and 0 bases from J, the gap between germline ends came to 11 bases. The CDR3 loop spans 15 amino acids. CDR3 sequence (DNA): TGTGCCAGCAGTTACCGGGTCACGAGCTCCTACGAGCAGTACTTC. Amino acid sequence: CASSYRVTSSYEQYF.

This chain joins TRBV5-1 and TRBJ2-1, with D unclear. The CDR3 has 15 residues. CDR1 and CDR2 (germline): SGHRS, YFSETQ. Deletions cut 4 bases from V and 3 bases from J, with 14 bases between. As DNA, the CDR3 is TGCGCCAGCAGCCCCGACGAGACAATCTACAATGAGCAGTTCTTC. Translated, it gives CASSPDETIYNEQFF. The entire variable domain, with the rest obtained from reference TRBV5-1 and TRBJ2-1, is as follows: KAGVTQTPRYLIKTRGQQVTLSCSPISGHRSVSWYQQTPGQGLQFLFEYFSETQRNKGNFPGRFSGRQFSNSRSEMNVSTLELGDSALYLCASSPDETIYNEQFFGPGTRLTVL.

The CDR3 region is CASSLGGRRNEKLFF. CDR3 in DNA: TGTGCCAGCAGCTTAGGAGGACGGCGCAATGAAAAACTGTTTTTT. The rearrangement uses TRBV13 and TRBJ1-4; no definite D call. This CDR3 region has 15 residues. Looked up from germline, CDR1 is PRHDT and CDR2 is FYEKMQ (reference sequence). Between the trimmed V and J ends, which lost 0 bases and 5 bases, there was a span of 10 bases.

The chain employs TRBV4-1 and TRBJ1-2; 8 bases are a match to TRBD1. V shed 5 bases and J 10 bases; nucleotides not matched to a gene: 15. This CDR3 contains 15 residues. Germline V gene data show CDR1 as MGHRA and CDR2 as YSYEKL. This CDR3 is CASSYNEGGTGDYTF. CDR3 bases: TGCGCCAGCAGCTACAACGAGGGGGGGACAGGTGACTACACCTTC.

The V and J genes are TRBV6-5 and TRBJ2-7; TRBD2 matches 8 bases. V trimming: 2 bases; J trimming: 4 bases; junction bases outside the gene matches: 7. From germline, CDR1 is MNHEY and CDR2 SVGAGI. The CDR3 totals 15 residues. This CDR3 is CASSYGSGLEYEQYF. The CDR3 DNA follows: TGTGCCAGCAGTTACGGGTCGGGACTAGAGTACGAGCAGTACTTC.

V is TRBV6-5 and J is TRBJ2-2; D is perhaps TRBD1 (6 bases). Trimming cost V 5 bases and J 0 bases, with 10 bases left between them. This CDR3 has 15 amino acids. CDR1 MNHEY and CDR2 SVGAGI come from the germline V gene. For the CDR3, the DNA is TGTGCCAGCAGTCCGGGACACGCGAACACCGGGGAGCTGTTTTTT. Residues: CASSPGHANTGELFF.